This is a list of T cell receptor beta chains from one sample in a study of blood T cell repertoires in COVID-19. Some clones are missing from TCRdb's copy, which holds only in-frame ones; the method was immunoSEQ multiplex PCR. The data contain some 200,000 clones, roughly 80% of them singletons. Input material: PBMCs or T cells enriched from blood (not recorded which). The receptors were sampled from a woman in her 50s who had been exposed to COVID-19. Both conserved end residues are part of each CDR3. The order of the fields is D gene, V gene, J gene, clone size, CDR3 protein, CDR3 DNA. A D gene is named only where the DNA matches it firmly. Size is stated for part of the rows, as once, few or many counts, or as a class when the clone is expanded.

D: TRBD1; V: TRBV14; J: TRBJ1-5; size: once; CDR3: CASSFPTGALNQPQHF; DNA: TGTGCCAGCAGCTTTCCGACAGGGGCCCTCAATCAGCCCCAGCATTTT
D: TRBD1; V: TRBV9; J: TRBJ1-2; size: NA; CDR3: CASSVGLTGAGYTF; DNA: TGTGCCAGCAGCGTAGGTTTGACAGGGGCTGGCTACACCTTC
D: NA; V: TRBV6-5; J: TRBJ2-7; size: NA; CDR3: CASTPQAASYEQYF; DNA: TGTGCCAGCACCCCCCAGGCAGCCTCCTACGAGCAGTACTTC
D: NA; V: TRBV28; J: TRBJ2-3; size: NA; CDR3: CASSYPARGDTQYF; DNA: TGTGCCAGCAGTTACCCAGCCCGAGGGGATACGCAGTATTTT
D: NA; V: TRBV12-3/TRBV12-4; J: TRBJ1-4; size: few; CDR3: CASSLSGVEKLFF; DNA: TGTGCCAGCAGTCTCTCAGGGGTTGAAAAACTGTTTTTT
D: NA; V: TRBV27; J: TRBJ2-2; size: NA; CDR3: CASSLSLTGELFF; DNA: TGTGCCAGCAGTTTATCACTTACCGGGGAGCTGTTTTTT
D: NA; V: TRBV19; J: TRBJ2-5; size: NA; CDR3: CASSIAQGTETQYF; DNA: TGTGCCAGTAGTATCGCGCAGGGGACGGAGACCCAGTACTTC
D: NA; V: TRBV10-3; J: TRBJ2-3; size: NA; CDR3: CAISSMTEGGGDTQYF; DNA: TGTGCCATCAGTTCAATGACGGAGGGAGGAGGAGATACGCAGTATTTT
D: NA; V: TRBV6-1; J: TRBJ1-5; size: NA; CDR3: CASSEDQGPNQPQHF; DNA: TGTGCCAGCAGTGAAGATCAGGGGCCCAATCAGCCCCAGCATTTT
D: TRBD2; V: TRBV28; J: TRBJ2-3; size: NA; CDR3: CASRPPGLAGGTITDTQYF; DNA: TGTGCCAGCAGACCTCCGGGACTAGCGGGGGGAACAATCACAGATACGCAGTATTTT
D: NA; V: TRBV29-1; J: TRBJ2-3; size: NA; CDR3: CSVDQKDTQYF; DNA: TGCAGCGTTGATCAGAAAGATACGCAGTATTTT
D: TRBD1; V: TRBV27; J: TRBJ2-1; size: NA; CDR3: CASRRQGGGNEQFF; DNA: TGTGCCAGCAGGCGACAGGGTGGAGGCAATGAGCAGTTCTTC
D: TRBD1; V: TRBV6-1; J: TRBJ1-2; size: NA; CDR3: CASSEGTGRYTNYGYTF; DNA: TGTGCCAGCAGTGAAGGGACAGGGAGATACACTAACTATGGCTACACCTTC
D: NA; V: TRBV12-3/TRBV12-4; J: TRBJ1-1; size: NA; CDR3: CASSFVADTEAFF; DNA: TGTGCCAGCAGTTTCGTAGCGGACACTGAAGCTTTCTTT
D: NA; V: TRBV11-2; J: TRBJ2-5; size: NA; CDR3: CASSLPLGGGRGTQYF; DNA: TGTGCCAGCAGCTTACCCCTTGGGGGGGGCCGGGGGACCCAGTACTTC
D: NA; V: TRBV12-3/TRBV12-4; J: TRBJ2-1; size: NA; CDR3: CASSFRTADEQFF; DNA: TGTGCCAGCAGCTTCAGGACTGCGGATGAGCAGTTCTTC